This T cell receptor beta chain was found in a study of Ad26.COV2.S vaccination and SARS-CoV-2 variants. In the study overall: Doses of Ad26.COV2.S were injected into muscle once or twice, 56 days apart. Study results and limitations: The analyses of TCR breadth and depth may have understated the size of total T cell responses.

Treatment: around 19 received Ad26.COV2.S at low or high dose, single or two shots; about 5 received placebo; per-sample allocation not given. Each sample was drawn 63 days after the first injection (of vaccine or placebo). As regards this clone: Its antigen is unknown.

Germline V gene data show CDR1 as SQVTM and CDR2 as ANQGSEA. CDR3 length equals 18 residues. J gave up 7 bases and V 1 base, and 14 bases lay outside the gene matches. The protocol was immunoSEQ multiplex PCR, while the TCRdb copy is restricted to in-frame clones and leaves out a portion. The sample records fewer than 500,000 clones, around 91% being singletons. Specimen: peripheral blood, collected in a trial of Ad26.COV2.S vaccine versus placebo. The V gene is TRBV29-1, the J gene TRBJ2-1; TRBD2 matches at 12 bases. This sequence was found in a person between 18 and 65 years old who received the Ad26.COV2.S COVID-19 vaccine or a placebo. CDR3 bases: TGCAGCGTTGAAGTATGGTCTAGCGGGAGGGTGAACGTAAATGAGCAGTTCTTC. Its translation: CSVEVWSSGRVNVNEQFF.